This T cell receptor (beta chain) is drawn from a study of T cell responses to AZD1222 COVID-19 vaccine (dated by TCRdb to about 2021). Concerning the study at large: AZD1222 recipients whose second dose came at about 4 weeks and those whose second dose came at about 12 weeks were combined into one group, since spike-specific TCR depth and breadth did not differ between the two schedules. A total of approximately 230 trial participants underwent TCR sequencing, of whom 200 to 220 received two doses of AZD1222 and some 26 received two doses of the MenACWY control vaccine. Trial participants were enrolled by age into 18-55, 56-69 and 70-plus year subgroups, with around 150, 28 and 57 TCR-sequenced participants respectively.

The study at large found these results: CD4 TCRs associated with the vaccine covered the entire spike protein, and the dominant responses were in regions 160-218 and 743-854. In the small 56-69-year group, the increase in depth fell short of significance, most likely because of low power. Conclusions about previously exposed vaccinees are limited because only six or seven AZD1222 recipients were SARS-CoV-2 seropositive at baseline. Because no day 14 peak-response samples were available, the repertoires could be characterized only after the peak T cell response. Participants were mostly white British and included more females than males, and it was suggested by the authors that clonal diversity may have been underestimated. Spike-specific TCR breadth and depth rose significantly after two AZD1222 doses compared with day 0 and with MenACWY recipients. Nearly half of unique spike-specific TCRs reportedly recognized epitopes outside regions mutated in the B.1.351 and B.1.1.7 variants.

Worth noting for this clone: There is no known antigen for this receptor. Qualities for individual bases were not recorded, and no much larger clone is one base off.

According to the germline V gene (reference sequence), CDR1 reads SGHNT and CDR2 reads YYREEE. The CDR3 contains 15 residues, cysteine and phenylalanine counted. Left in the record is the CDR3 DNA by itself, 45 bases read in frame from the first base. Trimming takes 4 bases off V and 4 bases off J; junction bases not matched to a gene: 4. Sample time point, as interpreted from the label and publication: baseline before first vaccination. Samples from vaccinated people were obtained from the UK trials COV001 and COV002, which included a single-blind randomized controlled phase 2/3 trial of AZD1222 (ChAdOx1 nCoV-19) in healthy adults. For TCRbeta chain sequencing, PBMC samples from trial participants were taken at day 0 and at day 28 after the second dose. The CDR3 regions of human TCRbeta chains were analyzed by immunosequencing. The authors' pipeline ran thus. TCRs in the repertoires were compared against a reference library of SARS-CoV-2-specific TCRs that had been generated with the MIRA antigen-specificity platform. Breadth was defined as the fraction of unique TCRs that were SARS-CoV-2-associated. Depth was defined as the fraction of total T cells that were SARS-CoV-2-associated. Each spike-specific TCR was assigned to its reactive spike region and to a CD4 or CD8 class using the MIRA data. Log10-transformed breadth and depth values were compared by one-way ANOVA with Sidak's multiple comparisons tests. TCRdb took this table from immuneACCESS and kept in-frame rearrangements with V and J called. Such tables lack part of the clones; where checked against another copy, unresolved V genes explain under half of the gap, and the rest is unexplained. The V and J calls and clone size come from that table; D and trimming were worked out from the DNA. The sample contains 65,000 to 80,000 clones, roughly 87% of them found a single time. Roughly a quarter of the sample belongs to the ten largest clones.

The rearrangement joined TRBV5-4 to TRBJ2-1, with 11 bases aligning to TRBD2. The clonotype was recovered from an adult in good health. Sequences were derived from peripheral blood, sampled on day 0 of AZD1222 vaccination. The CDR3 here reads CASSIPSGRYNEQFF. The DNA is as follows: TGTGCCAGCAGCATCCCTAGCGGGAGGTACAATGAGCAGTTCTTC. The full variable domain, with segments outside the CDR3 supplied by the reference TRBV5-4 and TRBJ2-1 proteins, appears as ETGVTQSPTHLIKTRGQQVTLRCSSQSGHNTVSWYQQALGQGPQFIFQYYREEENGRGNFPPRFSGLQFPNYSSELNVNALELDDSALYLCASSIPSGRYNEQFFGPGTRLTVL.